This TCR beta chain was recorded in a study of T cell responses to AZD1222 COVID-19 vaccine. As for the study in general: Doses given second, at about 4 or about 12 weeks, were pooled. Regarding the study as a whole: Only a handful of individuals given AZD1222 were seropositive at baseline. Nearly half of spike-specific TCRs reportedly target variant regions that are unmutated in the B.1.351 and B.1.1.7 variants. Repertoires were sampled only after the peak T cell response.

Trimming cost V 5 bases and J 6 bases, with 13 bases left between them. This CDR3 is built from 14 residues. Per the germline V gene, CDR1 is SGHTA and CDR2 is FQGTGA. Data came from immunoSEQ multiplex PCR; TCRdb stores just in-frame clones and leaves some out. The table has roughly 170,000 clones, roughly nine tenths seen once. In regard to this clone: Its cognate antigen is unknown.

The clonotype originates from an adult in good health. Here the sequenced sample was peripheral blood, taken on day 0 of AZD1222 vaccination. The gene calls are TRBV7-3 and TRBJ2-2; D may be TRBD2 (6 bases). The CDR3 coding sequence is TGTGCCAGCAGCCCCATAGGAGGGTCCGGGGAGCTGTTTTTT. Amino acids: CASSPIGGSGELFF.